Described below is a single T cell receptor (beta chain) sequence and its context. Authors' analysis steps: Using reference gene primer amplification, nucleated cell counts were estimated. Clones were sequenced by immunoSEQ multiplex PCR, and TCRdb holds only the in-frame ones, with some missing. The V and J calls and clone size are taken from that table; D and trimming were inferred from the DNA. The data show 390,000 or so clones, around 83% seen once. The V segment lost 0 bases and the J segment 10 bases; nucleotides outside the gene matches: 5. From germline, CDR1 is SGDLS and CDR2 YYNGEE. This CDR3 has 14 amino acids. This record comes from a study of blood T cell repertoires in COVID-19. Study information: Whether acute or convalescent, the COVID-19 samples came from the United States, Italy and Spain.

Either two negative PCRs, clearance, or symptom resolution qualified Cohort 3 donors as recovered. The sequence was collected from a woman aged 50 to 60 who had recovered from COVID-19. The sample was PBMCs or T cells enriched from blood (not recorded which). The chain employs TRBV9 and TRBJ1-1; the match to TRBD1 covers 11 bases. Here the CDR3 reads CASSVGRGQGGAFF. For the CDR3, the DNA is TGTGCCAGCAGCGTAGGCAGGGGACAGGGGGGAGCTTTCTTT.